The rows below give T cell receptor beta chains drawn from one sample of a study of T cells expressing NK-cell markers. TCRdb re-called the 5' RACE reads; every CDR3 protein appears as one record, without DNA. This listing includes some 440,000 distinct CDR3 sequences. The sequenced material came from blood T cells: a sorted CD56 or NKG2C T cell subset, CD4+ or CD8+ T cells, or bulk PBMC T cells (not recorded which). These receptors all come from a woman in her forties or fifties in good health. Each CDR3 is given with its conserved first and last residue. Fields, in order: J gene, V gene, CDR3 length, CDR3 protein.

J: TRBJ2-2
V: TRBV11-2
length: 16
CDR3: CASSPLWAREAGELFF

J: TRBJ2-3
V: TRBV15
length: 14
CDR3: CATSSRDATDTQYF

J: TRBJ2-1
V: TRBV6-2/TRBV6-3
length: 17
CDR3: CASSYPQRGSSYNEQFF

J: TRBJ2-3
V: TRBV5-6
length: 16
CDR3: CASSSSSRGTTDTQYF

J: TRBJ1-2
V: TRBV14
length: 13
CDR3: CASSQDQRNGYTF

J: TRBJ2-3
V: TRBV20-1
length: 16
CDR3: CSATTKGSGSTDTQYF

J: TRBJ2-3
V: TRBV11-2
length: 15
CDR3: CASSPLGRGTDTQYF

J: TRBJ2-3
V: TRBV24-1
length: 13
CDR3: CATSAPGENTQYF

J: TRBJ2-7
V: TRBV3-1
length: 15
CDR3: CASSRQRAGAYEQYF

J: TRBJ2-3
V: TRBV15
length: 14
CDR3: CATSRDRGIDTQYF

J: TRBJ2-7
V: TRBV5-1
length: 16
CDR3: CASSPTGTLSSYEQYF

J: TRBJ1-2
V: TRBV12-3/TRBV12-4
length: 14
CDR3: CASSLSAGAHGYTF

J: TRBJ2-1
V: TRBV5-1
length: 15
CDR3: CASSPGPSSYNEQFF

J: TRBJ2-6
V: TRBV12-3/TRBV12-4
length: 18
CDR3: CASSLLSGPSSGANVLTF

J: TRBJ2-1
V: TRBV7-3
length: 17
CDR3: CASSSVAGGPWYNEQFF

J: TRBJ2-1
V: TRBV5-1
length: 13
CDR3: CASSLVLDNEQFF

J: TRBJ1-4
V: TRBV7-8
length: 17
CDR3: CASSPQRGGATNEKLFF

J: TRBJ2-6
V: TRBV12-3/TRBV12-4
length: 19
CDR3: CASSQIGLAPNSGANVLTF

J: TRBJ2-1
V: TRBV19
length: 14
CDR3: CASSMGREGNEQFF

J: TRBJ2-1
V: TRBV7-2
length: 12
CDR3: CASSVPVYPQFF

J: TRBJ1-1
V: TRBV11-2
length: 15
CDR3: CASSLDRTVIAEAFF

J: TRBJ2-5
V: TRBV15
length: 14
CDR3: CATSRGSSQETQYF

J: TRBJ2-1
V: TRBV29-1
length: 12
CDR3: CSVAEGRYEQFF

J: TRBJ2-7
V: TRBV3-1
length: 11
CDR3: CASSLGQEQYF

J: TRBJ2-3
V: TRBV21-1
length: 17
CDR3: CASSTPQEQSVTDTQYF

J: TRBJ2-5
V: TRBV13
length: 15
CDR3: CASSPLLRSDETQYF

J: TRBJ2-1
V: TRBV20-1
length: 11
CDR3: CSANPHREQFF

J: TRBJ1-2
V: TRBV3-1
length: 14
CDR3: CASSPLPGGYGYTF

J: TRBJ1-1
V: TRBV29-1
length: 14
CDR3: CSVHTTGVDTEAFF

J: TRBJ2-5
V: TRBV5-4
length: 17
CDR3: CASSPKDERSKSKTQYF

J: TRBJ2-7
V: TRBV6-4
length: 16
CDR3: CASSLAPGQGLYEQYF

J: TRBJ2-3
V: TRBV24-1
length: 14
CDR3: CATKGGPHTDTQYF

J: TRBJ1-1
V: TRBV20-1
length: 16
CDR3: CSVRDRVSGAHTEAFF

J: TRBJ1-2
V: TRBV9
length: 13
CDR3: CASFGQALYGYTF

J: TRBJ2-3
V: TRBV5-1
length: 15
CDR3: CASRGTASSTDTQYF

J: TRBJ1-2
V: TRBV20-1
length: 13
CDR3: CSAREIGVVGYTF

J: TRBJ1-6
V: TRBV20-1
length: 15
CDR3: CSATREATNNSPLHF

J: TRBJ2-1
V: TRBV6-5
length: 15
CDR3: CASSRQGLLSDEQFF

J: TRBJ2-1
V: TRBV30
length: 14
CDR3: CAWRVAGIYNEQFF

J: TRBJ2-1
V: TRBV14
length: 15
CDR3: CASSPQGLENNEQFF

J: TRBJ2-2
V: TRBV12-3/TRBV12-4
length: 13
CDR3: CASSVTSPGELFF

J: TRBJ1-1
V: TRBV5-1
length: 17
CDR3: CASSLFGNVQGSTEAFF

J: TRBJ1-4
V: TRBV12-3/TRBV12-4
length: 14
CDR3: CASSYRRGTEKLFF

J: TRBJ2-3
V: TRBV7-8
length: 16
CDR3: CASSLARLAAGDTQYF

J: TRBJ2-2
V: TRBV6-4
length: 15
CDR3: CASGQLAGGSGELFF